The clone carrying this TCR beta chain was counted between two and nine times. As yet, its antigen is unknown. V lost 5 bases and J 5 bases, leaving 12 bases between the germline ends. The CDR3 is made up of 13 amino acids. Per germline, CDR1 LNHNV and CDR2 YYDKDF (reference sequence). From the 5' RACE reads, TCRdb called clonotypes with MiXCR, one entry per CDR3 protein. Here the sample spans about 470,000 distinct CDR3 sequences, roughly 25% being singletons. These data come from a study of T-cell memory formation after mild COVID-19. At the level of the study: Largely donor-specific sequence clusters came from a couple of donors.

General study findings and limits: Of the contracting clones, CD4+ ones lay mainly in CM and EM, and CD8+ ones in EMRA.

Source material: PBMCs or a T cell subset sorted from them (not recorded which). The sequence was collected from an adult woman who had mild COVID-19 (a few samples of this study predate the infection). Cell type and time point are not known. V is TRBV15 and J is TRBJ1-1, with TRBD1 as a possible D gene (5 bases). In DNA, the CDR3 is TGTGCCACCAGCGAGGGGTGGGGGACTGAAGCTTTCTTT. Translating gives CATSEGWGTEAFF.